A selection of T cell receptor beta chains follows, all from one sample in a study of blood T cell repertoires in COVID-19. Sequencing was performed with immunoSEQ multiplex PCR; in TCRdb, only in-frame clones are kept and a portion is missing. Among about 250,000 clones, 70% to 90% were seen once, and the ten largest hold under 4%. Material for sequencing was peripheral blood. The receptors stem from a man younger than 30 with active or convalescent COVID-19. Each CDR3 is given with its conserved first and last residue. The D gene is left open where the match is weak. Clone size is shown for a subset of rows, as once, few, many or a class of expanded clone.

>TRBJ2-7|TRBV19|NA|NA
TGTGCCAGTAGTATAAGGCCCGACTTCTCCGGAGGCGACGAGCAGTACTTC
CASSIRPDFSGGDEQYF
>TRBJ1-2|TRBV12-3/TRBV12-4|NA|TRBD1
TGTGCCAGCACTCCCAAGACAGGGAAAGGCTACACCTTC
CASTPKTGKGYTF
>TRBJ2-1|TRBV2|few|TRBD2
TGTGCCAGCAGTGATGTAGAACTAGCGGGAGGGCCAGGCAATGAGCAGTTCTTC
CASSDVELAGGPGNEQFF
>TRBJ1-1|TRBV5-1|NA|NA
TGCGCCAGCAGCGAAGGGGTAGGTTCAGGCACTGAAGCTTTCTTT
CASSEGVGSGTEAFF
>TRBJ1-3|TRBV12-3/TRBV12-4|few|NA
TGTGCCAGCAGTCGCTCTGGAAACACCATATATTTT
CASSRSGNTIYF
>TRBJ1-5|TRBV6-5|NA|NA
TGTGCCAGCCCAGGCCGGACCGCGGGCCATCAGCCCCAGCATTTT
CASPGRTAGHQPQHF
>TRBJ1-1|TRBV5-1|once|TRBD1
TGCGCCAGCAGTGGGGGACAGGGACTGAACACTGAAGCTTTCTTT
CASSGGQGLNTEAFF
>TRBJ2-7|TRBV18|NA|TRBD2
TGTGCCAGCTCAAGCCCTAGCGGGAGGCTCCACGAGCAGTACTTC
CASSSPSGRLHEQYF
>TRBJ1-4|TRBV28|NA|NA
TGTGCCAGCACGCAGGGAACGGAAAAACTGTTTTTT
CASTQGTEKLFF
>TRBJ2-7|TRBV2|once|TRBD2
TGTGCCAGCGGTAGAGGGACTAGCGTCGAGCAGTACTTC
CASGRGTSVEQYF
>TRBJ2-6|TRBV5-1|NA|NA
TGCGCCAGCAGCGCACAGGGTTTCGCTGGGGCCAACGTCCTGACTTTC
CASSAQGFAGANVLTF
>TRBJ2-5|TRBV19|NA|TRBD2
TGTGCCAGGAGGAAACTAGCGGGGTCAGCTCGGGAGACCCAGTACTTC
CARRKLAGSARETQYF
>TRBJ1-2|TRBV11-2|NA|NA
TGTGCCAGCAGCTACACAGGGTGGGACAACTATGGCTACACCTTC
CASSYTGWDNYGYTF
>TRBJ1-5|TRBV7-2|NA|NA
TGTGCCAGCAGCTTAGCGACAAGCCGGTTAGGGCCCCAGCATTTT
CASSLATSRLGPQHF
>TRBJ2-2|TRBV28|NA|NA
TGTGCCAGCTTTGACTTGGGCACCGGGGAGCTGTTTTTT
CASFDLGTGELFF
>TRBJ1-1|TRBV5-1|NA|NA
TGCGCCAGCAGCTCTATGACAGCTAACACTGAAGCTTTCTTT
CASSSMTANTEAFF
>TRBJ2-1|TRBV7-2|NA|NA
TGTGCCAGCAGCTTTTGGCCCCGGCAGTTCTTC
CASSFWPRQFF
>TRBJ2-7|TRBV27|NA|TRBD2
TGTGCCAGCAGTTTATTGGCTTCTTCGGGAGGACTGTACGAGCAGTACTTC
CASSLLASSGGLYEQYF
>TRBJ1-6|TRBV7-3|NA|TRBD1
TGTGCCAGCAGCCGACAGGGGGGCTATAATTCACCCCTCCACTTT
CASSRQGGYNSPLHF
>TRBJ2-7|TRBV18|NA|NA
TGTGCCAGCTCACCAACGGAGGGGTTTGAGCAGTACTTC
CASSPTEGFEQYF
>TRBJ2-4|TRBV14|NA|TRBD2
TGTGCCAGCAGCCCGTTAGCGGGGGGGAGCCACGGATCCAAAAACATTCAGTACTTC
CASSPLAGGSHGSKNIQYF
>TRBJ2-7|TRBV14|once|TRBD1
TGTGCCAGCAGCCAATCCCCCGGGACAGGGGGCTACGAGCAGTACTTC
CASSQSPGTGGYEQYF
>TRBJ2-7|TRBV7-3|NA|TRBD2
TGTGCCAGCAGCTTAACGAGCGCGGGAGCTACCTACGAGCAGTACTTC
CASSLTSAGATYEQYF
>TRBJ2-5|TRBV5-1|NA|NA
TGCGCCAGCAGCTGGGGCAAAGAGACCCAGTACTTC
CASSWGKETQYF
>TRBJ2-7|TRBV10-3|once|TRBD2
TGTGCCATCAGTGGCGGGGGGGGCGGTTCCTACGAGCAGTACTTC
CAISGGGGGSYEQYF
>TRBJ2-7|TRBV3-1/TRBV3-2|NA|NA
TGTGCCAGCAGCTCTTTGCGTGGGTCACTACCCTACGAGCAGTACTTC
CASSSLRGSLPYEQYF
>TRBJ1-4|TRBV19|NA|NA
TGTGCCAGTAGTCCCCCGGGGGAAAAACTGTTTTTT
CASSPPGEKLFF
>TRBJ1-1|TRBV7-2|NA|NA
TGTGCCAGCAGCTTAGTACAGGTCATGAACACTGAAGCTTTCTTT
CASSLVQVMNTEAFF
>TRBJ2-7|TRBV13|NA|TRBD2
TGTGCCAGCAGCCCCCGGACTAGCGGGAGCTCCTACGAGCAGTACTTC
CASSPRTSGSSYEQYF
>TRBJ2-5|TRBV3-1/TRBV3-2|NA|TRBD2
TGTGCCAGCAGCCAGGGTCGACTAGCGGGCTATTTGACCCAGTACTTC
CASSQGRLAGYLTQYF
>TRBJ2-5|TRBV7-9|few|NA
TGTGCCAGCAGCCCCAATCCGGACCAAGAGACCCAGTACTTC
CASSPNPDQETQYF
>TRBJ1-6|TRBV14|NA|TRBD1
TGTGCCAGTGAAGGGACAGCCTATAATTCACCCCTCCACTTT
CASEGTAYNSPLHF
>TRBJ2-1|TRBV4-1|NA|TRBD1
TGCGCCAGCAGCCAATCAGGGGGCGCCTACAATGAGCAGTTCTTC
CASSQSGGAYNEQFF
>TRBJ2-1|TRBV6-4|NA|NA
TGTGCCAGCAGCCCCCATCCGGGGAGCTCCTACAATGAGCAGTTCTTC
CASSPHPGSSYNEQFF
>TRBJ2-1|TRBV7-9|NA|NA
TGTGCCAGCAGCACCCCCCCGGGGTCCTTCTACAATGAGCAGTTCTTC
CASSTPPGSFYNEQFF
>TRBJ2-2|TRBV11-2|NA|TRBD1
TGTGCCAGCAGCCCGCGGACAGGGGTGGCCACCGGGGAGCTGTTTTTT
CASSPRTGVATGELFF
>TRBJ2-1|TRBV3-1/TRBV3-2|once|TRBD2
TGTGCCAGCAGCCAAGAAGGTAAAGGACTAGCGGGGGGGCCCTACAATGAGCAGTTCTTC
CASSQEGKGLAGGPYNEQFF
>TRBJ2-7|TRBV28|NA|NA
TGTGCCAGCGGGGCCCCGGGGGTCGAGCAGTACTTC
CASGAPGVEQYF